The sequence of this T cell receptor (beta chain) was determined in a study of T cells in Graves' hyperthyroidism and ophthalmopathy. Regions amplified from RNA transcripts were the TCR beta CDR3 regions. The study used the HTBI primer set for a first-round RT-PCR of the TCR CDR3. MiXCR was run by TCRdb on the multiplex PCR reads, yielding one entry per CDR3 protein. This table holds more than 550,000 distinct CDR3 sequences, 45% found once. Whole-study findings and limits: Blood held most thyroid clonotypes expanded above 0.001 frequency.

This clonotype has just a few counts. Its antigen is unknown. This CDR3 has 13 amino acids. Trimming pared 3 bases from V and 4 bases from J, leaving 8 bases between. CDR1 is KGHDR and CDR2 is SFDVKD in the germline V gene. This TCR was sampled from an adult man with Graves' disease, either hyperthyroidism or ophthalmopathy (not recorded which). The chain carries TRBV24-1 and TRBJ1-1, with a tentative D call TRBD1 (5 bases). The sequenced material came from peripheral blood or thyroid tissue (not recorded which). The CDR3 sequence: CATSDPGTTEAFF. CDR3 DNA sequence: TGTGCCACCAGTGATCCCGGGACCACTGAAGCTTTCTTT.